The 9 T cell receptor beta chains listed next were all sequenced from one sample in a study of T cell responses to AZD1222 COVID-19 vaccine. Generated by immunoSEQ multiplex PCR, the TCRdb table keeps only in-frame clones and is missing some. This sample has around 80,000 clones; roughly 90% occur once, and the top ten carry roughly 4.5%. Sequenced material: peripheral blood, taken 28 days after the second AZD1222 dose. These receptors were taken from an adult who received the AZD1222 COVID-19 vaccine.

Here the CDR3 reads CASSAPGRRPEKLFF. CDR3 sequence (DNA): TGTGCCAGCAGCGCACCGGGACGTCGCCCTGAAAAACTGTTTTTT. The chain couples TRBV5-6 to TRBJ1-4, with D possibly being TRBD1 (5 bases). The germline V gene encodes CDR1 SGHDT and CDR2 YYEEEE. CDR3 length: 15 residues. V lost 4 bases, J lost 7 bases, and 17 bases lay in between.

In its sample, this clone was seen once. V and J are TRBV5-6 and TRBJ2-7; D unclear. Between the trimmed V and J ends, which lost 3 bases and 0 bases, there was a span of 4 bases. The CDR3 runs to 12 residues. Germline V gene data show CDR1 as SGHDT and CDR2 as YYEEEE. The CDR3 is CASSSSSYEQYF. CDR3 DNA: TGTGCCAGCAGCTCCAGCTCCTACGAGCAGTACTTC.

The rearrangement links TRBV7-9 to TRBJ2-7; D could derive from TRBD1 or TRBD2 (5 bases each). Germline V gene lookup returns CDR1 SEHNR and CDR2 FQNEAQ (reference sequence). V was cut by 0 bases and J by 6 bases, with 15 bases left in between. The CDR3 runs to 15 residues. CDR3 bases: TGTGCCAGCAGCTTAGCCGGGACCCCTAGCAGCGAGCAGTACTTC. Translated: CASSLAGTPSSEQYF.

V usage is TRBV30 and J usage is TRBJ2-7; D is ambiguous. Germline CDR1 is GTSNPN and CDR2 is SVGIG (reference sequence). The V end was cut by 3 bases, the J end by 7 bases, with 10 bases between. The CDR3 covers 11 residues. The CDR3 here is CAWRRLEEQYF. CDR3 sequence (DNA): TGTGCCTGGAGGAGACTCGAGGAGCAGTACTTC.

This clone was detected once. This sequence joins TRBV11-2 and TRBJ2-5, with D perhaps matching TRBD1 or TRBD2 (5 bases each). The V gene's germline CDR1 is SGHAT and CDR2 FQNNGV. V gave up 7 bases and J gave up 2 bases, with 23 bases separating them. The CDR3 sequence is 17 residues long. The CDR3 DNA sequence: TGTGCCAGCACCCAAGCCTCGTACAGGACGGGACAAGAGACCCAGTACTTC. The encoded protein is CASTQASYRTGQETQYF.

V gene TRBV6-6 combines with J gene TRBJ2-1; D call uncertain. The CDR3 is 15 amino acids. Trimming pared 6 bases from V and 0 bases from J, leaving 12 bases between. CDR1 MNHNY and CDR2 SVGAGI come from the germline V gene (reference sequence). For the CDR3, the DNA is TGTGCCAGCAGCCCGGACCAGAGCTCCTACAATGAGCAGTTCTTC. Translated: CASSPDQSSYNEQFF.

V is TRBV6-2 or TRBV6-3 and J is TRBJ2-5; D is perhaps TRBD1 or TRBD2 (5 bases each). This CDR3 region has 17 residues. Germline V gives CDR1 MNHEY, CDR2 SVGEGT. V shed 4 bases and J shed 3 bases, with 21 bases lying between them. Here the CDR3 reads CASSWGSGATSEETQYF. CDR3 sequence (DNA): TGTGCCAGCAGTTGGGGGAGTGGGGCGACCTCCGAAGAGACCCAGTACTTC.

This rearrangement joins TRBV19 to TRBJ1-2, with D possibly TRBD1 on 6 matching bases. CDR3 size: 14 residues. CDR1 and CDR2 (germline): LNHDA, SQIVND (reference sequence). Between the trimmed V and J ends, which lost 4 bases and 4 bases, there was a span of 13 bases. The DNA for the CDR3 is TGTGCCAGTAGTACTCAACAGGGAGTCTATGGCTACACCTTC. Its translation: CASSTQQGVYGYTF. The full variable domain, in which reference TRBV19 and TRBJ1-2 provide the parts outside the CDR3, is DGGITQSPKYLFRKEGQNVTLSCEQNLNHDAMYWYRQDPGQGLRLIYYSQIVNDFQKGDIAEGYSVSREKKESFPLTVTSAQKNPTAFYLCASSTQQGVYGYTFGSGTRLTVV.

The chain combines TRBV9 with TRBJ2-2; 10 bases line up with TRBD2. With 7 bases clipped from V and 5 bases from J, the junction kept 5 bases outside the gene matches. The CDR3 runs 14 residues. CDR1 is SGDLS and CDR2 is YYNGEE in the germline V gene. CDR3 in amino acids: CASQLAGTTGELFF. In nucleotides, the CDR3 is TGTGCCAGCCAACTAGCGGGAACAACCGGGGAGCTGTTTTTT.